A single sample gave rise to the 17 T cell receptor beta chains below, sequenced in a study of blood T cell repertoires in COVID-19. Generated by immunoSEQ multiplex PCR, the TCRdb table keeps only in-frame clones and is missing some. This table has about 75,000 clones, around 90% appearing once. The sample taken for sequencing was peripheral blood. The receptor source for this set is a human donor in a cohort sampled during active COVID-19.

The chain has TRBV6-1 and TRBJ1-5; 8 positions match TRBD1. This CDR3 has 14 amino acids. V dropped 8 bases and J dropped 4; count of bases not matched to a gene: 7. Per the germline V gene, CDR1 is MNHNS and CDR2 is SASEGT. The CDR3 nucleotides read TGTGCCAGCCGGCAGACAGGGGAAAATCAGCCCCAGCATTTT. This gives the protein CASRQTGENQPQHF.

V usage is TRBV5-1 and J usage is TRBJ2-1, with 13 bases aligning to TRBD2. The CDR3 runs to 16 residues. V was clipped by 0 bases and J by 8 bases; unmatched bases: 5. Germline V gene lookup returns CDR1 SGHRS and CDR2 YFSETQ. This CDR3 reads CASSLAGLAGIDEQFF. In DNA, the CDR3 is TGCGCCAGCAGCTTGGCGGGACTAGCGGGAATCGATGAGCAGTTCTTC.

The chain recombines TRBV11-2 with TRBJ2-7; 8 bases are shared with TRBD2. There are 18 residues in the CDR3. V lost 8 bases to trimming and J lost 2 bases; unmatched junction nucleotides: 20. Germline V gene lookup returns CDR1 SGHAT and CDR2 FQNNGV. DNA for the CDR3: TGTGCCAGCCATGTGGGGAGCGGGAGAGTTTCGGGCACCTACGAGCAGTACTTC. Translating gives CASHVGSGRVSGTYEQYF. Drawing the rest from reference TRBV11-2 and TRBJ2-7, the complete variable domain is EAGVAQSPRYKIIEKRQSVAFWCNPISGHATLYWYQQILGQGPKLLIQFQNNGVVDDSQLPKDRFSAERLKGVDSTLKIQPAKLEDSAVYLCASHVGSGRVSGTYEQYFGPGTRLTVT.

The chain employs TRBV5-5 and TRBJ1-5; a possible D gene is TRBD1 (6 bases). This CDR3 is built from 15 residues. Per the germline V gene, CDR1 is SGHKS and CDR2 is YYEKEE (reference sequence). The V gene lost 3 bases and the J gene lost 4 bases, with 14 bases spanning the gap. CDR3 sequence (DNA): TGTGCCAGCAGCTACCGGGACACGACAAATCAGCCCCAGCATTTT. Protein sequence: CASSYRDTTNQPQHF.

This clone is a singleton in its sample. The CDR3 here is CASSSGTGETQYF. DNA for the CDR3: TGTGCCAGCTCATCCGGGACAGGGGAGACCCAGTACTTC. The V and J genes are TRBV18 and TRBJ2-5, with 9 bases identical to TRBD1. The CDR3 runs 13 residues. The junction had 3 bases not matched to a gene; V was cut back by 5 bases and J by 5 bases. Looked up from germline, CDR1 is KGHSH and CDR2 is LQKENI.

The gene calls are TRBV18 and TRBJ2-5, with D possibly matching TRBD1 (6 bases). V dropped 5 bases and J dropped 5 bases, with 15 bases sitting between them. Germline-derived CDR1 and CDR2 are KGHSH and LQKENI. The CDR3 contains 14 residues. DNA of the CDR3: TGTGCCAGCTCAGGACAGTTGGGGTTGGAGACCCAGTACTTC. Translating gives CASSGQLGLETQYF.

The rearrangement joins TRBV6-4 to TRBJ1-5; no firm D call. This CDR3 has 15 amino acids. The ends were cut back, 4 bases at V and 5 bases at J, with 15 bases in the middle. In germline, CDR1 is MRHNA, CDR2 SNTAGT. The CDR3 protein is CASSVDGLGDQPQHF. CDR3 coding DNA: TGTGCCAGCAGTGTCGACGGCTTGGGAGATCAGCCCCAGCATTTT.

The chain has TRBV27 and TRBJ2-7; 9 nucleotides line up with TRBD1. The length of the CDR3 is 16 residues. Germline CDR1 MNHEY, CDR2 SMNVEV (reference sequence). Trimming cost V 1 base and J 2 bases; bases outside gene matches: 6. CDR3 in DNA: TGTGCCAGCAGTTTATTCCCACAGGGGGCAGCCTACGAGCAGTACTTC. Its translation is CASSLFPQGAAYEQYF.

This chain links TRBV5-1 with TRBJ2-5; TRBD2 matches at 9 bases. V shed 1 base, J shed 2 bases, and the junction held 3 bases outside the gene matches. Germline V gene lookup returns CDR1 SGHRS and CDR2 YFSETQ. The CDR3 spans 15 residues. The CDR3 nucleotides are TGCGCCAGCAGCTTGCTCGCGGGGGGGCAAGAGACCCAGTACTTC. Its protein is CASSLLAGGQETQYF.

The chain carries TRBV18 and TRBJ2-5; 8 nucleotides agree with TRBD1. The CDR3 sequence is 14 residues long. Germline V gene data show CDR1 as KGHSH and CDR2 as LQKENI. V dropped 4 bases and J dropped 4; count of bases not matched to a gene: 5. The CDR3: CASSRQGRLETQYF. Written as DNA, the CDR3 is TGTGCCAGCTCACGACAGGGGAGGTTAGAGACCCAGTACTTC.

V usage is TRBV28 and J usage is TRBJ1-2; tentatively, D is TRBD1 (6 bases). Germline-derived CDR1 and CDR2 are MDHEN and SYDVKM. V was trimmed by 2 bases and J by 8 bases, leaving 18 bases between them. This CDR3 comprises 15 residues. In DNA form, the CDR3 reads TGTGCCAGCAGTTTACCCCACAGGGCCTGGGGGGGCTACACCTTC. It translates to CASSLPHRAWGGYTF.

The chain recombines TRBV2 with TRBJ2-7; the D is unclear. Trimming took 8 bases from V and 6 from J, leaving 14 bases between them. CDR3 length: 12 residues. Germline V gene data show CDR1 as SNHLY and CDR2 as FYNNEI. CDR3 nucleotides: TGTGCCAGCCGGTCCCCCGGCGGCGAGCAGTACTTC. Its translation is CASRSPGGEQYF.

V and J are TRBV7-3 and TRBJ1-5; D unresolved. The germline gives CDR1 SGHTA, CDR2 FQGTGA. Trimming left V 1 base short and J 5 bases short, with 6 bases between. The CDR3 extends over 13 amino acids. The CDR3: CASSLRGDQPQHF. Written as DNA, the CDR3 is TGTGCCAGCAGCTTAAGGGGAGATCAGCCCCAGCATTTT.

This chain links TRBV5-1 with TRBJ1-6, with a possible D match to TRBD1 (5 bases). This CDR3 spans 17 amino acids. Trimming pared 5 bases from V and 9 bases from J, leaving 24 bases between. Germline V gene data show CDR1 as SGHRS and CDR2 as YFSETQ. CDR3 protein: CASSPTGLPWGGSPLHF. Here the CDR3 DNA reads TGCGCCAGCAGTCCTACTGGTTTACCCTGGGGGGGTTCACCCCTCCACTTT.

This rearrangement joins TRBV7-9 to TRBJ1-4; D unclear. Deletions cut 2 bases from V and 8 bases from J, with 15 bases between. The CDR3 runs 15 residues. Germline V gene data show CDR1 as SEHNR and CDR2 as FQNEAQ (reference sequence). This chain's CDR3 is CASSLRAHTGEKLFF. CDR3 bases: TGTGCCAGCAGCTTAAGAGCCCACACGGGAGAAAAACTGTTTTTT. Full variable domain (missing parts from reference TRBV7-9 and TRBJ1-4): DTGVSQNPRHKITKRGQNVTFRCDPISEHNRLYWYRQTLGQGPEFLTYFQNEAQLEKSRLLSDRFSAERPKGSFSTLEIQRTEQGDSAMYLCASSLRAHTGEKLFFGSGTQLSVL.

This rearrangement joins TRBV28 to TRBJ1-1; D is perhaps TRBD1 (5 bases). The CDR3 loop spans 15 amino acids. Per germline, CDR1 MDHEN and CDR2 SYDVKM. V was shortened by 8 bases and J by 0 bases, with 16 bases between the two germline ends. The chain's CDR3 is CASSRPTALNTEAFF. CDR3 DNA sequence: TGTGCCAGCTCCCGCCCGACAGCGCTGAACACTGAAGCTTTCTTT.

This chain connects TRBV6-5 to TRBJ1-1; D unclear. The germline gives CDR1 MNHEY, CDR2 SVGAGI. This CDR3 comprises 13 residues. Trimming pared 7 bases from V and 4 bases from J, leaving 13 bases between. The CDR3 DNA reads TGTGCCAGCAAGGCCGGGGTTAGCACTGAAGCTTTCTTT. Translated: CASKAGVSTEAFF.